Below are 6 T cell receptor beta chains sequenced from a single sample in a study of graft-versus-host responses after intestinal transplantation (dated by TCRdb to about 2021). Preparation of the library involved the immunoSEQ multiplex PCR assay. Drawn from immuneACCESS, this table holds only the in-frame rearrangements with V and J called that TCRdb kept. Clones are partly lost; checked studies trace under half to an unresolved V gene and leave the rest unexplained. The sample table records approximately 9,500 clones; 92% of these occur just once. The top ten hold 3.6% of the sample. The specimen comprised PBMCs, sampled roughly 45 days after intestinal transplantation. The receptor source for this set is a human patient who received an intestinal transplant, so some T cells may come from the graft donor.

This clone has a single count. The chain is built from TRBV7-2 and TRBJ1-2; D perhaps matches TRBD1 (6 bases). CDR3 length equals 12 residues. Germline V gene data show CDR1 as SGHTA and CDR2 as FQGNSA. V lost 1 base to trimming and J lost 8 bases, with 8 bases between them. DNA of the CDR3: TGTGCCAGCAGCTTAGTAGGGGGAGGCTACACCTTC. Its protein product is CASSLVGGGYTF.

This chain links TRBV14 with TRBJ1-5; the D gene is possibly TRBD1 (5 bases). The CDR3 totals 16 residues. CDR1 and CDR2 (germline): SGHDN, FVKESK. V lost 4 bases, J lost 0 bases, and 13 bases lay in between. The DNA for the CDR3 is TGTGCCAGCAGCCCAGGGACCGGAAATAGCAATCAGCCCCAGCATTTT. Residues: CASSPGTGNSNQPQHF.

The J gene is TRBJ1-3, the V gene TRBV11-2; no reliable D call. This CDR3 is 14 amino acids long. The germline V gene encodes CDR1 SGHAT and CDR2 FQNNGV. Trimming left V 6 bases short and J 0 bases short, with 9 bases between. Here the CDR3 reads CASRQGRSGNTIYF. The CDR3 region has the DNA TGTGCCAGCAGACAAGGTCGCTCTGGAAACACCATATATTTT.

This chain uses TRBV5-6 with TRBJ2-1; 13 bases match TRBD2. The germline gives CDR1 SGHDT, CDR2 YYEEEE. With 2 bases clipped from V and 2 bases from J, the junction kept 1 base outside the gene matches. This CDR3 region has 16 residues. CDR3 protein: CASSFGTSGAYNEQFF. The CDR3 DNA reads TGTGCCAGCAGCTTTGGGACTAGCGGGGCCTACAATGAGCAGTTCTTC.

The rearrangement joins TRBV7-8 to TRBJ1-2; D is perhaps TRBD1 (6 bases). Germline V gene sequence: CDR1 SGHVS, CDR2 FQNEAQ. This CDR3 is built from 14 residues. V lost 5 bases to trimming and J lost 2 bases, with 12 bases between them. CDR3 coding DNA: TGTGCCAGCAGCCTTCGGGACAAGAACTATGGCTACACCTTC. Protein sequence: CASSLRDKNYGYTF. The full variable domain, its missing parts supplied by reference TRBV7-8 and TRBJ1-2, is GAGVSQSPRYKVAKRGQDVALRCDPISGHVSLFWYQQALGQGPEFLTYFQNEAQLDKSGLPSDRFFAERPEGSVSTLKIQRTQQEDSAVYLCASSLRDKNYGYTFGSGTRLTVV.

The chain couples TRBV7-9 to TRBJ1-1; no clear D. The germline V gene has CDR1 SEHNR and CDR2 FQNEAQ (reference sequence). CDR3 length equals 14 residues. V lost 1 base to trimming and J lost 6 bases, with 12 bases between them. In DNA form, the CDR3 reads TGTGCCAGCAGCTTAGTGTTGGATTCCCCTGAAGCTTTCTTT. This sequence encodes CASSLVLDSPEAFF.